This T cell receptor (beta chain) was sequenced in a study of shared clonotypes between healthy human individuals. Study information: Ranging from 18 to 49 in age, donors were two women and three men.

Original analysis: Junction-only immunoSEQ sequences carried no quality scores, so filtering differed. Measured with immunoSEQ multiplex PCR; TCRdb has only the in-frame clones, and not every one. Clone size and the V and J calls come from that table; the DNA yielded D and trimming. The sample has millions of clones, approximately 90% seen once. The CDR3 consists of 15 residues. Trimming stripped 8 bases from V and 6 bases from J, with 20 bases between. The germline CDR1 and CDR2 sequences are LNHDA and SQIVND (reference sequence). The chain recombines TRBV19 with TRBJ2-1; no clear D gene. This TCR derives from a man between 18 and 29 years old in good health. The sample was naive CD4+ T cells sorted from blood. As to subset: CD45RA+ positively selected. The CDR3 reads CASCRGDPAGNEQFF. In DNA form, the CDR3 reads TGTGCCAGTTGCCGTGGCGACCCAGCCGGCAATGAGCAGTTCTTC.